This T cell receptor beta chain was sequenced in a study of response to subunit inactivated influenza vaccine. Study observations and caveats: Authors suggested seasonal influenza vaccinations each recruit few new T cells.

In TCRdb, the RT-PCR reads were re-called with MiXCR into one record per CDR3 protein. The data contain hundreds of thousands of distinct CDR3 sequences, more than 15% of them singletons. The CDR3 loop spans 15 amino acids. V was cut by 1 base and J by 0 bases, with 10 bases left in between. Germline lookup yields CDR1 SGHKS and CDR2 YYEKEE (reference sequence). This clonotype was counted only a few times. Its antigen is currently unknown. This sequence joins TRBV5-5 and TRBJ1-2; D ambiguous. The sequence was collected from a man aged 50 to 75 who received an inactivated influenza vaccine. The sequencing used CD4+ T cells sorted from PBMCs, collected around 2 years after vaccination. CDR3 DNA: TGTGCCAGCAGCTTGACAGTTGTTTCTAACTATGGCTACACCTTC. This gives the protein CASSLTVVSNYGYTF.